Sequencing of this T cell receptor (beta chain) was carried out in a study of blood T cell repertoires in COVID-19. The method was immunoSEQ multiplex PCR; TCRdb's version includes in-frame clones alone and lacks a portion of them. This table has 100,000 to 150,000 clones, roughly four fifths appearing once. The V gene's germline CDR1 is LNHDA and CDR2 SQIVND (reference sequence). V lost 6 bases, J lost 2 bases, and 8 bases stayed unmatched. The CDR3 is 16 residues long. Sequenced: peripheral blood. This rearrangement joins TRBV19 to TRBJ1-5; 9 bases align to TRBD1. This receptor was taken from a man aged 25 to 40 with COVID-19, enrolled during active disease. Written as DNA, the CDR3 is TGTGCCAGTAGCGAGACAGGGGGACAGGGCAATCAGCCCCAGCATTTT. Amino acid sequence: CASSETGGQGNQPQHF.